This TCR beta chain was captured by sequencing in a study of CD8+ T cells in alopecia areata. The CDR3 consists of 13 residues. Germline trimming cut 4 bases from V and 4 bases from J; bases unmatched to any gene: 3. Germline-derived CDR1 and CDR2 are SGHDN and FVKESK. In each case, RNA was isolated and then reverse transcribed into cDNA as the sequencing template. The protocol was immunoSEQ multiplex PCR, while the TCRdb copy is restricted to in-frame clones and leaves out a portion. Of roughly 200,000 clones listed, around 60% were seen once; the top ten hold 10% to 15%. The treatment denotes: oral pan-JAK inhibitor, 5-10 mg twice daily. Cell sorting was applied to PBMCs, and CD4+ and CD8+ T cells were collected. This clone was observed a handful of times.

This clonotype was obtained from a human donor with alopecia areata. Sequencing was performed on CD8+ T cells sorted from blood, taken at week 24, from a patient treated with tofacitinib. V and J are TRBV14 and TRBJ1-2; 7 positions agree with TRBD1. As DNA, the CDR3 is TGTGCCAGCAGCCTGGGACAGAGCTATGGCTACACCTTC. It encodes CASSLGQSYGYTF.